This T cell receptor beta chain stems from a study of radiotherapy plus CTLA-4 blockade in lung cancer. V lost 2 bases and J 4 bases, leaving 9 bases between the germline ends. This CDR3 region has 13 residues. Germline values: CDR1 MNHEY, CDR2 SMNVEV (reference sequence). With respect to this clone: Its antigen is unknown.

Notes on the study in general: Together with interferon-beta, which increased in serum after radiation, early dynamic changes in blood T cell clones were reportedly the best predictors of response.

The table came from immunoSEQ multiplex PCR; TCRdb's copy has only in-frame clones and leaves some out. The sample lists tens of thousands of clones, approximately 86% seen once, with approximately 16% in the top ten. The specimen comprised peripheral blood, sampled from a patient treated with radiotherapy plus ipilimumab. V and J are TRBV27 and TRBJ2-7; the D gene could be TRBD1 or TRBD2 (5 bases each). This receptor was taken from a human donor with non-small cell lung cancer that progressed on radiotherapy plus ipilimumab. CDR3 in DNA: TGTGCCAGCAGTTTAGGGACGTTTTACGAGCAGTACTTC. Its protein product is CASSLGTFYEQYF.